This TCR beta chain emerged from a study of blood T cell repertoires in COVID-19. About the research overall: COVID-19 samples, acute and convalescent, were from the United States, Italy and Spain. Sources were T cells, B-cell-depleted T cells, or PBMCs; the material itself was cDNA or gDNA.

In the original workflow: Amplification with reference gene primers provided the estimates of nucleated cell counts. TCRdb's table, derived via immunoSEQ multiplex PCR, lists solely in-frame clones and lacks some. V and J calls and clone size are those listed in that table; D and trimming were worked out from the DNA. This table holds approximately 70,000 clones, about 87% found once. The CDR3 consists of 13 residues. V lost 2 bases and J lost 8; bases outside the gene matches: 5. CDR1 and CDR2 from the germline V gene are MDHEN and SYDVKM. This sequence joins TRBV28 and TRBJ1-2; 7 bases align to TRBD1. The sequence came from a woman in her sixties or seventies with acute or convalescent COVID-19. The source material was peripheral blood. The CDR3 DNA follows: TGTGCCAGCAGTTTAGAAGGGGGCAGAGGCTACACCTTC. Amino acids: CASSLEGGRGYTF.